This TCR beta chain emerged from a study of CD8+CD57+ T cells in acquired aplastic anemia. Study as a whole: DNA from sorted CD4+ and CD8+ cells averaged roughly 3.2 ug.

A single count supports this clonotype. Its antigen is unidentified. Flow cytometry had shown expanded CD8+CD57+ cells in the patients chosen for sequencing. By the time of blood sampling, patients had still received no therapy. General study findings and limits: The same twenty-nine CD8+ CDR3 sequences occurred in patients and in controls.

It was genomic DNA that served as the template for profiling TCR beta VDJ and CDR3. TCRdb passed the reads through MiXCR, listing each CDR3 protein once. The top ten clones hold 6.5% to 10% of a sample with about 240,000 distinct CDR3 sequences, around 45% of them seen once. Trimming shortened V by 5 bases and J by 7 bases, and 17 bases separated the two germline ends. The germline V gene has CDR1 MNHEY and CDR2 SVGAGI. This CDR3 is built from 15 residues. The chain links TRBV6-5 to TRBJ2-2; D could derive from TRBD1 or TRBD2 (6 bases each). The sequence derives from a human donor with aplastic anemia. The sample comprised sorted CD4+, CD8+, or CD8+CD57+ T cells (not recorded which) from PBMCs. CDR3 amino acids: CASSERRGSNGELFF. The CDR3 region has the DNA TGTGCCAGCAGTGAGAGGAGGGGGTCAAACGGGGAGCTGTTTTTT.